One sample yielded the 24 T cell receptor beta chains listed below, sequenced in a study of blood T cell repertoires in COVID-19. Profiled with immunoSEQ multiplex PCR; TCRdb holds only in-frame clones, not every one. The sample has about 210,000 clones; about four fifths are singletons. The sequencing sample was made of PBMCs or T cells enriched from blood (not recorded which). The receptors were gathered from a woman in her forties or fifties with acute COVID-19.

The CDR3 coding sequence is TGTGCCAGCAGCCAGTCCGAGACAGGGCAAGACCAGCCCCAGCATTTT. Protein product: CASSQSETGQDQPQHF. The chain is built from TRBV3-1 (or the pseudogene TRBV3-2) and TRBJ1-5, with 7 bases fitting TRBD1. CDR3 length equals 16 residues. The V gene end was trimmed by 3 bases and the J gene end by 7 bases; junction bases not matched to a gene: 12. Germline CDR1 is LGHDT and CDR2 is YNNKEL (reference sequence).

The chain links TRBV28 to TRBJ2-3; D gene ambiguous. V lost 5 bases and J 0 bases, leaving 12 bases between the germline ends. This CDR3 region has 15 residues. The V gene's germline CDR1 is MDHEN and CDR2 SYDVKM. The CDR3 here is CASSIEYASTDTQYF. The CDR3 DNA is TGTGCCAGCAGTATTGAGTATGCTAGCACAGATACGCAGTATTTT.

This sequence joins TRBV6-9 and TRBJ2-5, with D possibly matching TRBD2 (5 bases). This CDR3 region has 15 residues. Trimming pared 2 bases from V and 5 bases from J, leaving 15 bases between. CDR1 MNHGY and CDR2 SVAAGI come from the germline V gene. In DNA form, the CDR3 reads TGTGCCAGCAGTTATAACGGGGTCTCCACCGAGACCCAGTACTTC. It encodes CASSYNGVSTETQYF.

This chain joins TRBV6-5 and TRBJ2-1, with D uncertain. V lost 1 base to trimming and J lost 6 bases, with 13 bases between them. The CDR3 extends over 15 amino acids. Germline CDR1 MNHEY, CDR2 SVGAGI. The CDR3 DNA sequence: TGTGCCAGCAGTTACTACCCGGGTTTGGGCAATGAGCAGTTCTTC. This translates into CASSYYPGLGNEQFF.

CDR3 coding DNA: TGTGCCAGCAGCTTAAACCCGGACAGGCCCCCCACCCTCCACTTT. This sequence encodes CASSLNPDRPPTLHF. The chain employs TRBV7-2 and TRBJ1-6, with 7 bases lining up with TRBD1. The ends lost 2 bases at V and 14 bases at J; junction bases unmatched: 12. Germline V gene data show CDR1 as SGHTA and CDR2 as FQGNSA. There are 15 residues in the CDR3.

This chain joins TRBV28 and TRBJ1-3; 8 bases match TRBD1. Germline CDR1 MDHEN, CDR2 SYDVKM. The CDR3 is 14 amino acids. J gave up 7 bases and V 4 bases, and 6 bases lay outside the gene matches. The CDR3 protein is CASSSGQGSNTIYF. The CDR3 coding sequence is TGTGCCAGCAGTTCTGGACAGGGCAGTAACACCATATATTTT.

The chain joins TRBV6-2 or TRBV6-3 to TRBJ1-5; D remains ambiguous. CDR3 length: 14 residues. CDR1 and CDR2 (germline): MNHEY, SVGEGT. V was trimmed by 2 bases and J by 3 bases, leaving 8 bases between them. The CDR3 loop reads CASSYGEINQPQHF. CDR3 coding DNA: TGTGCCAGCAGTTACGGAGAGATCAATCAGCCCCAGCATTTT.

The DNA of the CDR3 is TGTGCCACCAAGCGGGCAGGGGGGTCGGAGCAGTACTTC. As protein: CATKRAGGSEQYF. The chain carries TRBV6-5 and TRBJ2-7; maybe TRBD1 (7 bases). CDR1 is MNHEY and CDR2 is SVGAGI in the germline V gene. V was shortened by 10 bases and J by 7 bases, with 20 bases between the two germline ends. This CDR3 is 13 amino acids long.

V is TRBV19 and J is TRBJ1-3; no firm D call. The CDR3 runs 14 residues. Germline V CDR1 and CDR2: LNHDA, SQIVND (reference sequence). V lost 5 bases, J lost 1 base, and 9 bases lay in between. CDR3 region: CASSATSSGNTIYF. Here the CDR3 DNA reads TGTGCCAGTAGTGCGACTTCTTCTGGAAACACCATATATTTT.

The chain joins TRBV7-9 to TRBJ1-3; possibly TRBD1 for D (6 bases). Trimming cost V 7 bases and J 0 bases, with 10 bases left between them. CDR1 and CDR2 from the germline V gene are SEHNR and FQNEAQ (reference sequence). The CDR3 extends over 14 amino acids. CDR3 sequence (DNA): TGTGCCAGCACATGGGACACCTCTGGAAACACCATATATTTT. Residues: CASTWDTSGNTIYF.

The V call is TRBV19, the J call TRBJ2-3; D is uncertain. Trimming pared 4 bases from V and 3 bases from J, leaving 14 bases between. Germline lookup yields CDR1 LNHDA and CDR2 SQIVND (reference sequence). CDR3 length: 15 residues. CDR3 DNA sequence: TGTGCCAGTAGTAGCCAGGATAAGGCGACAGATACGCAGTATTTT. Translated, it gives CASSSQDKATDTQYF.

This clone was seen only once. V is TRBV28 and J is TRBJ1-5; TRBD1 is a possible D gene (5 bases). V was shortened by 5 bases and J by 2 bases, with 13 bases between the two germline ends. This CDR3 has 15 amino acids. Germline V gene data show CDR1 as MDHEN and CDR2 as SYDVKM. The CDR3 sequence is CASSTSGFGNQPQHF. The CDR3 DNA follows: TGTGCCAGCAGTACCTCAGGGTTCGGCAATCAGCCCCAGCATTTT.

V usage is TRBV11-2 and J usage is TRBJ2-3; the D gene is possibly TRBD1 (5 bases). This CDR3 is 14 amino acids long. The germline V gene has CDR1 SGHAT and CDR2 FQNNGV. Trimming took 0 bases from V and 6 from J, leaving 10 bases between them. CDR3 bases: TGTGCCAGCAGCTTAGATCAGGGCTGGGATACGCAGTATTTT. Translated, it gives CASSLDQGWDTQYF.

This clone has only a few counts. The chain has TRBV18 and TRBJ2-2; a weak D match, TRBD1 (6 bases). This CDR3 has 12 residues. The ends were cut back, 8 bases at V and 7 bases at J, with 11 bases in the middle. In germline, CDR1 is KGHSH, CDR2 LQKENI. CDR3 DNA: TGTGCCAGCCTTTCAGGGGACGGGGAGCTGTTTTTT. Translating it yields CASLSGDGELFF.

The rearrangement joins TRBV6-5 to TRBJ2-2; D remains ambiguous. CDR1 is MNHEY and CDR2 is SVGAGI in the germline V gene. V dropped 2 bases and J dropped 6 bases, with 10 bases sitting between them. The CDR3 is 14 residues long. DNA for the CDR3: TGTGCCAGCAGTTACCAAGTTGAGGCCGGGGAGCTGTTTTTT. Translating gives CASSYQVEAGELFF.

The CDR3 sequence is CATNSASGLNEQFF. CDR3 DNA sequence: TGTGCCACAAATTCGGCTAGCGGGTTAAATGAGCAGTTCTTC. The V and J genes are TRBV2 and TRBJ2-1; 8 bases map to TRBD2. The trim removed 10 bases at V and 7 bases at J, leaving 12 bases unmatched. This CDR3 is 14 amino acids long. Germline V gene sequence: CDR1 SNHLY, CDR2 FYNNEI. The variable domain in full, completed from reference TRBV2 and TRBJ2-1, reads EPEVTQTPSHQVTQMGQEVILRCVPISNHLYFYWYRQILGQKVEFLVSFYNNEISEKSEIFDDQFSVERPDGSNFTLKIRSTKLEDSAMYFCATNSASGLNEQFFGPGTRLTVL.

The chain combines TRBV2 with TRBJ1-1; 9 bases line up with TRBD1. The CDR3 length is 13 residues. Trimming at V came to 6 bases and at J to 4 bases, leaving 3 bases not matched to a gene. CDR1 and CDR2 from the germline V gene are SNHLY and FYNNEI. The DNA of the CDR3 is TGTGCCAGCAGCGGACAGGGGAGCACTGAAGCTTTCTTT. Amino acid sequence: CASSGQGSTEAFF.

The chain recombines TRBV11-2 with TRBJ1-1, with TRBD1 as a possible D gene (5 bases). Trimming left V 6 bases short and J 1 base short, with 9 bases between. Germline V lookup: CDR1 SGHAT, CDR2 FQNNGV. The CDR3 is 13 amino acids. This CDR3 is CASSSRGNTEAFF. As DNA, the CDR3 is TGTGCCAGCAGTTCAAGGGGGAACACTGAAGCTTTCTTT.

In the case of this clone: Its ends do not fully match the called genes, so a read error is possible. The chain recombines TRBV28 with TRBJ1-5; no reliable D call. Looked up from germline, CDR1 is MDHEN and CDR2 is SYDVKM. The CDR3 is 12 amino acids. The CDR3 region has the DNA TGTGCCAGCAGTTTTAGCACTCAGCCCCAGCATTTT. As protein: CASSFSTQPQHF.

For the CDR3, the DNA is TGCGCCAGCAGCCAAGCCCGAGGGAGGAGTGTCGAGCAGTACTTC. Its protein product is CASSQARGRSVEQYF. The V gene is TRBV4-3, the J gene TRBJ2-7; D possibly corresponds to TRBD2 (6 bases). V lost 1 base to trimming and J lost 6 bases, with 16 bases between them. Germline V CDR1 and CDR2: LGHNA, YSLEER. The CDR3 has 15 residues.

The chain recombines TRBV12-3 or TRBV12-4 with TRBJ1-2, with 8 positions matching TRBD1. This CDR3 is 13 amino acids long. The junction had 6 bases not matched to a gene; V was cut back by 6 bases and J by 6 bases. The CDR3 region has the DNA TGTGCCAGCAGCTTCACAGGGGGAAATGGCTACACCTTC. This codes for CASSFTGGNGYTF.

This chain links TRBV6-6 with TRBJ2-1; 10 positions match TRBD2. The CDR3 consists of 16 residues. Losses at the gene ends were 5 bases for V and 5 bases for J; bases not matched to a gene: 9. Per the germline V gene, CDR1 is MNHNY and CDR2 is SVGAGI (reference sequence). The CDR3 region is CASSPSLAGLNNEQFF. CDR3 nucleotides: TGTGCCAGCAGTCCCTCACTAGCGGGGTTGAACAATGAGCAGTTCTTC.

The CDR3 DNA reads TGTGCCAGCAGCCAACTAGCGGGGGGCCCCGACCAAGAGACCCAGTACTTC. This encodes CASSQLAGGPDQETQYF. The rearrangement uses TRBV14 and TRBJ2-5; TRBD2 matches at 11 bases. V lost 2 bases to trimming and J lost 0 bases; unmatched junction nucleotides: 5. This CDR3 region has 17 residues. CDR1 and CDR2 from the germline V gene are SGHDN and FVKESK.

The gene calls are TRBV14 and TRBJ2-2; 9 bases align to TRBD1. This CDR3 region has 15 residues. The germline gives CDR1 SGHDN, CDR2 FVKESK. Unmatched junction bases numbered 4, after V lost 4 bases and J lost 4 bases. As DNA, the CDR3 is TGTGCCAGCAGCCCACAGGGGGCCAGCACCGGGGAGCTGTTTTTT. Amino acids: CASSPQGASTGELFF.